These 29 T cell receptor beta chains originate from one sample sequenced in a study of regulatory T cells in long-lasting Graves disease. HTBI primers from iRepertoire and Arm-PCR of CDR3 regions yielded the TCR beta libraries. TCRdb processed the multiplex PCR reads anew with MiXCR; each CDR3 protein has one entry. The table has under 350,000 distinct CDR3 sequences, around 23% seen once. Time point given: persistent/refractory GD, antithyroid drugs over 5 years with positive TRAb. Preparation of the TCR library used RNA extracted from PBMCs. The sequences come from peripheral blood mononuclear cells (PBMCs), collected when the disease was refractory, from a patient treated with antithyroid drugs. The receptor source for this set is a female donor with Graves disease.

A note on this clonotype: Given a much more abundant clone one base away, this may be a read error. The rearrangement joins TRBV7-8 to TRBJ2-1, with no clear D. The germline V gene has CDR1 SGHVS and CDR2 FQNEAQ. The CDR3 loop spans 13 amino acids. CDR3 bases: TGTGCCAGCAGCCCCCAGGTGGGCAATAAGCAGTTCTTC. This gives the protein CASSPQVGNKQFF.

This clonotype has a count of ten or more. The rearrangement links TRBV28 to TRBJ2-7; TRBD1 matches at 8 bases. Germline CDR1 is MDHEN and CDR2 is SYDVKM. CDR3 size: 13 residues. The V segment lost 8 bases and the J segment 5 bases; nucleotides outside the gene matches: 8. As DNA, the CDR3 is TGTGCCAGCCGAGGACAGGGCTGGGACGAGCAGTACTTC. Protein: CASRGQGWDEQYF.

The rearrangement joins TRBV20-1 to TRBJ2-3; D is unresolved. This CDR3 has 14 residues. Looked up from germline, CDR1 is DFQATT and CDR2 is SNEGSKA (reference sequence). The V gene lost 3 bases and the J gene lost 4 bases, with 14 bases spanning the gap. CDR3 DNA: TGCAGTGCTAGTAGCCGAACGGGCGCAGATACGCAGTATTTT. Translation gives CSASSRTGADTQYF.

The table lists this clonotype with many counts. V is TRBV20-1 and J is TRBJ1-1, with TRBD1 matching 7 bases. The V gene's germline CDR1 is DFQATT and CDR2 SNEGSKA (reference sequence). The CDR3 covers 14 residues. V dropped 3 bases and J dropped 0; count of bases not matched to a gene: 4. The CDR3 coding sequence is TGCAGTGCTAGGAGGGACAGCCTGAACACTGAAGCTTTCTTT. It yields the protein CSARRDSLNTEAFF.

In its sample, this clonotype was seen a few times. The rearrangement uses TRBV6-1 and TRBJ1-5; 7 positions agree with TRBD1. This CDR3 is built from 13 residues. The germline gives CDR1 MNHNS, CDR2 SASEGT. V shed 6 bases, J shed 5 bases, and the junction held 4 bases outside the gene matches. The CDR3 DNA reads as TGTGCCAGCAGAACCACAGGGGATCAGCCCCAGCATTTT. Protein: CASRTTGDQPQHF.

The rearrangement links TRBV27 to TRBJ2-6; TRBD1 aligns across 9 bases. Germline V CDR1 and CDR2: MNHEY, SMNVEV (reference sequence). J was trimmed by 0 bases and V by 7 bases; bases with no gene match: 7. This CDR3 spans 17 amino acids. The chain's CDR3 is CASTGVDRGSGANVLTF. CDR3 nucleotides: TGTGCCAGCACCGGAGTGGACAGGGGCTCTGGGGCCAACGTCCTGACTTTC.

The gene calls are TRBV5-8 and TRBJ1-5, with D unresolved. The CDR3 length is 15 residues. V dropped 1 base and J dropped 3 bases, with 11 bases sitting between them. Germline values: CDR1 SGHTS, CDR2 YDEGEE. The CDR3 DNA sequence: TGTGCCAGCAGCTTGCCTTACCTCCTCAATCAGCCCCAGCATTTT. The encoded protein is CASSLPYLLNQPQHF.

CDR3: CASSQDREYAEAFF. In DNA, the CDR3 is TGCGCCAGCAGCCAAGATAGGGAGTACGCTGAAGCTTTCTTT. The gene calls are TRBV4-3 and TRBJ1-1; D uncertain. The CDR3 has 14 residues. Germline V gives CDR1 LGHNA, CDR2 YSLEER. The V end was cut by 0 bases, the J end by 6 bases, with 11 bases between.

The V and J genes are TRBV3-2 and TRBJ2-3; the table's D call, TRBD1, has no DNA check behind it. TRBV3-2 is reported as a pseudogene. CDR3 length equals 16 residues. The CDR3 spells CASSHAGTGGADTQYF. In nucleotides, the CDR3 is TGTGCCAGCAGCCACGCCGGGACAGGGGGCGCCGATACGCAGTATTTT.

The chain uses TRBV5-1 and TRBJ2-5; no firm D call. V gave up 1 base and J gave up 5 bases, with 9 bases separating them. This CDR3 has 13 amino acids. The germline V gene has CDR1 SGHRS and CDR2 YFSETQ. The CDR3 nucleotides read TGCGCCAGCAGCTTGATCCCGGCGGAGACCCAGTACTTC. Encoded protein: CASSLIPAETQYF.

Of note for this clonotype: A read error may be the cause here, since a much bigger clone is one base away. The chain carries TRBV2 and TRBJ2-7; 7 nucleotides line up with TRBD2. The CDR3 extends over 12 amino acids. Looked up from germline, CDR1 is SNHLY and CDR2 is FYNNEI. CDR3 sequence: CASSASGYVQYF. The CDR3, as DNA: TGTGCCAGCAGCGCTAGCGGATACGTGCAGTACTTC. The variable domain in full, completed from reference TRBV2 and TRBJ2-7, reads EPEVTQTPSHQVTQMGQEVILRCVPISNHLYFYWYRQILGQKVEFLVSFYNNEISEKSEIFDDQFSVERPDGSNFTLKIRSTKLEDSAMYFCASSASGYVQYFGPGTRLTVT.

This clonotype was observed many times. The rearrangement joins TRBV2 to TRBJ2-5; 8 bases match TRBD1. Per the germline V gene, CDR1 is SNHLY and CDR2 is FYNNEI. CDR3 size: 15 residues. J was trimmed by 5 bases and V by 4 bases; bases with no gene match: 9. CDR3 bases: TGTGCCAGCAGTGCTCCGCAGGGGGCGCGTGAGACCCAGTACTTC. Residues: CASSAPQGARETQYF.

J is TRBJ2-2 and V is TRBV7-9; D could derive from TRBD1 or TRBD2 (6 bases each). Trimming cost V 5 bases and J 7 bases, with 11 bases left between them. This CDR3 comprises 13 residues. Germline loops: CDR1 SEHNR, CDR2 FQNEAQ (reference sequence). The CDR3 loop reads CASSDRGLGELFF. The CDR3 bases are TGTGCCAGCAGCGACCGGGGGCTCGGGGAGCTGTTTTTT.

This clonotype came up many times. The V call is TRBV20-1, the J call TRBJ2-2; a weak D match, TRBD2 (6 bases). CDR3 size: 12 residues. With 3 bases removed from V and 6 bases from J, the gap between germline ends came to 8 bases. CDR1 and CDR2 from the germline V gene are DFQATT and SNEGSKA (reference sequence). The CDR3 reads CSASGSPGELFF. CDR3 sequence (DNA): TGCAGTGCTAGCGGGAGTCCCGGGGAGCTGTTTTTT.

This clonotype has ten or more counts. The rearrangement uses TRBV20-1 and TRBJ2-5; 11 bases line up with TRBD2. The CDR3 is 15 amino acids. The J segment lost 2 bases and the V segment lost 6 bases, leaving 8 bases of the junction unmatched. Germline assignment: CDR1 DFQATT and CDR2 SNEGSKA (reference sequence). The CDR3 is CSATRVAGGQETQYF. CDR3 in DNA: TGCAGTGCCACAAGGGTAGCGGGAGGGCAAGAGACCCAGTACTTC.

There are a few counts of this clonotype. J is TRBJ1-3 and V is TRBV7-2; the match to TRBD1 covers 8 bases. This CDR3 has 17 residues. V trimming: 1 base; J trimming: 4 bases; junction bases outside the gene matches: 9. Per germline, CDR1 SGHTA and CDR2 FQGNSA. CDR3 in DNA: TGTGCCAGCAGCTTAGACTCGGACAGGGCGATCGGAAACACCATATATTTT. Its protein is CASSLDSDRAIGNTIYF.

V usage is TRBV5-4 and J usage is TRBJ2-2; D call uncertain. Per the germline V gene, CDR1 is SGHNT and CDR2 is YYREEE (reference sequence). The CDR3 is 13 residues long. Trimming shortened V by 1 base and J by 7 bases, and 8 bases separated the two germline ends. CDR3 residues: CASSLTNSGELFF. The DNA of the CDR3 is TGTGCCAGCAGCTTGACCAATAGCGGGGAGCTGTTTTTT. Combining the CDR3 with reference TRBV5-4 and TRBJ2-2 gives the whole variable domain ETGVTQSPTHLIKTRGQQVTLRCSSQSGHNTVSWYQQALGQGPQFIFQYYREEENGRGNFPPRFSGLQFPNYSSELNVNALELDDSALYLCASSLTNSGELFFGEGSRLTVL.

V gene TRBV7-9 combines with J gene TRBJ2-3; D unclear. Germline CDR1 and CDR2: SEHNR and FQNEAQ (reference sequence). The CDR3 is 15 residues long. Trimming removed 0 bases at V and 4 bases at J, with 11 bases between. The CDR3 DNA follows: TGTGCCAGCAGCTTAGCGGGATCGACATCAGATACGCAGTATTTT. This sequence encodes CASSLAGSTSDTQYF.

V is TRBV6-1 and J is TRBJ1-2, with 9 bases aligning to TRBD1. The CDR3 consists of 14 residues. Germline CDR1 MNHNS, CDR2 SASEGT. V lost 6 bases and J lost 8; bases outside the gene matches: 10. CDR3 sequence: CASRTGGSGRGYTF. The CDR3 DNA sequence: TGTGCCAGCAGAACAGGGGGCTCGGGGCGCGGCTACACCTTC.

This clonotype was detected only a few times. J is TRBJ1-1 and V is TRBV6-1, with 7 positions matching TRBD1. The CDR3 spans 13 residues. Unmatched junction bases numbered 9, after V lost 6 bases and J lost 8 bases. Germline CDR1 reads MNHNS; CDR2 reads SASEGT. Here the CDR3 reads CASSERDRPEAFF. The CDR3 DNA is TGTGCCAGCAGCGAACGGGACAGACCGGAAGCTTTCTTT.

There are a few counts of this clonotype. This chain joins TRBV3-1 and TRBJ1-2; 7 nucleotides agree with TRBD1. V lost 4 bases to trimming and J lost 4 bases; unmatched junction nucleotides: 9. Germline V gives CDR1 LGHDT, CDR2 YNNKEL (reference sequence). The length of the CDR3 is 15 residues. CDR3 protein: CASSLEGAGFYGYTF. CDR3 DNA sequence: TGTGCCAGCAGCCTAGAGGGGGCCGGGTTCTATGGCTACACCTTC.

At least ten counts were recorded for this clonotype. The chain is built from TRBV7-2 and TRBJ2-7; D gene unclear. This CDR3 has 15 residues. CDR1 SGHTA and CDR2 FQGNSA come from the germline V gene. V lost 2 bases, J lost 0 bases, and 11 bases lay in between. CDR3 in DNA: TGTGCCAGCAGCTTATTGGGCAGAAGCTCCTACGAGCAGTACTTC. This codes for CASSLLGRSSYEQYF.

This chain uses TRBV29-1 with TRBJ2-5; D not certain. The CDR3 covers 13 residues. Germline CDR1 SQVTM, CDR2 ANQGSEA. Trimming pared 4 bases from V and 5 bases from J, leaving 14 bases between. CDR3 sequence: CSVGLGGHETQYF. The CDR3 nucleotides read TGCAGCGTTGGTCTCGGTGGGCACGAGACCCAGTACTTC.

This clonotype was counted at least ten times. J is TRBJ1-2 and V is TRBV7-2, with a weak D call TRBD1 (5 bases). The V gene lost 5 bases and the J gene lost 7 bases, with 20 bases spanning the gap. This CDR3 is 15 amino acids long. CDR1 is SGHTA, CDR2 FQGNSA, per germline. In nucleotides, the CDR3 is TGTGCCAGCAGCGAATCAATAGACAGCCCTCCTGGCTACACCTTC. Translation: CASSESIDSPPGYTF.

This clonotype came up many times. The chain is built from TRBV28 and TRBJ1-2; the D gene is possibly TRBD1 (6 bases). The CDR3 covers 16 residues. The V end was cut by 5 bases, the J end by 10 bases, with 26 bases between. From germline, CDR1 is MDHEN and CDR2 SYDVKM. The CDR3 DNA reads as TGTGCCAGCAGTCCTTCGGGAACAGGGCCCACCTCGATCTACACCTTC. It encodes CASSPSGTGPTSIYTF.

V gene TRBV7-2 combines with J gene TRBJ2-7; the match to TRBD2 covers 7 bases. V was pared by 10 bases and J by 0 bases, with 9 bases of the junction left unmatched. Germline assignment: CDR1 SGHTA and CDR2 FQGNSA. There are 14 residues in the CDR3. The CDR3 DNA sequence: TGTGCCACTTTGAGGGACTATTCCTCCTACGAGCAGTACTTC. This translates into CATLRDYSSYEQYF.

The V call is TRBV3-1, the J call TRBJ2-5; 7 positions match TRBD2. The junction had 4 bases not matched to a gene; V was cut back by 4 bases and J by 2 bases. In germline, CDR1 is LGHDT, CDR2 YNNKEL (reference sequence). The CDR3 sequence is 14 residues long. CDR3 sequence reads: CASSPLAMQETQYF. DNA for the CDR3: TGTGCCAGCAGCCCACTAGCGATGCAAGAGACCCAGTACTTC.

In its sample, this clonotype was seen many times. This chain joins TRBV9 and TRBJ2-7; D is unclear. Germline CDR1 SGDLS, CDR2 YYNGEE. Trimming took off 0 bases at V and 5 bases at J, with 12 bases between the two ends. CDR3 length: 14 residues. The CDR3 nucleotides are TGTGCCAGCAGCGTAGGCCCAGGAGATAACGAGCAGTACTTC. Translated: CASSVGPGDNEQYF.

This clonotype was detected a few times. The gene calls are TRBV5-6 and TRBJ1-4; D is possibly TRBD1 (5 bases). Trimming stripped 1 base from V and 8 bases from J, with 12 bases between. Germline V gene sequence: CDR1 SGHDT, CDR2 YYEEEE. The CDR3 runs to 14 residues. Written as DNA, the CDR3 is TGTGCCAGCAGCTTGTCCCTCCAGGGAGAAAAACTGTTTTTT. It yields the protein CASSLSLQGEKLFF.